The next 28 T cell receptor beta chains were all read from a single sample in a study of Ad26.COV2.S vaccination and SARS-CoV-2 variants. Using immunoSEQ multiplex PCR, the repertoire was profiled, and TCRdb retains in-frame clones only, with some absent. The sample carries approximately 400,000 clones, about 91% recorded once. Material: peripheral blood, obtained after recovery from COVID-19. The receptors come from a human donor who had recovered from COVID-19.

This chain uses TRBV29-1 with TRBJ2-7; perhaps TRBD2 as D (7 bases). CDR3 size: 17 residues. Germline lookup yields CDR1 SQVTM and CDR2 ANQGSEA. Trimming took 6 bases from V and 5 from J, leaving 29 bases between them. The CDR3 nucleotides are TGCAGCGTGTTTACCCCCTCACCGGGGGGCCTCGGGAACGAGCAGTACTTC. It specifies CSVFTPSPGGLGNEQYF.

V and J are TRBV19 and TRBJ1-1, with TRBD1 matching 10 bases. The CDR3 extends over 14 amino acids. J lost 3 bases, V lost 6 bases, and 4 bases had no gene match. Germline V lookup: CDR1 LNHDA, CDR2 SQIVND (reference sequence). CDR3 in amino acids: CASRTGGADTEAFF. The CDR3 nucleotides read TGTGCCAGTAGGACAGGGGGCGCGGACACTGAAGCTTTCTTT.

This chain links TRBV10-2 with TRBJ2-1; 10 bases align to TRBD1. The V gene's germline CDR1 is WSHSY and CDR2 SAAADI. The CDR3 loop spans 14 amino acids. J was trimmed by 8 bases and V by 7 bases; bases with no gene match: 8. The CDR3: CASKPGQGFYEQFF. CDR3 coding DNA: TGCGCCAGCAAACCGGGACAGGGGTTTTATGAGCAGTTCTTC.

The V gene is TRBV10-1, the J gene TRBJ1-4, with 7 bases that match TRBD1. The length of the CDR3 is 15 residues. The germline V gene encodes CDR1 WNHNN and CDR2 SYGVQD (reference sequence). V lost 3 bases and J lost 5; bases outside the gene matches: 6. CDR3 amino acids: CASSDRTGLNEKLFF. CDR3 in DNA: TGCGCCAGCAGTGACCGGACAGGCTTGAATGAAAAACTGTTTTTT.

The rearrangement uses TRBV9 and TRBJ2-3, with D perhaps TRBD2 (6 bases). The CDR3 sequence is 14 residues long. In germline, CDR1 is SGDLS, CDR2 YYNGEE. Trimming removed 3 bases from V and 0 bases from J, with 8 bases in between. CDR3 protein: CASSGTSSTDTQYF. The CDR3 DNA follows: TGTGCCAGCAGCGGAACTAGCAGCACAGATACGCAGTATTTT. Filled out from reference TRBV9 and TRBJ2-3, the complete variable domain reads DSGVTQTPKHLITATGQRVTLRCSPRSGDLSVYWYQQSLDQGLQFLIQYYNGEERAKGNILERFSAQQFPDLHSELNLSSLELGDSALYFCASSGTSSTDTQYFGPGTRLTVL.

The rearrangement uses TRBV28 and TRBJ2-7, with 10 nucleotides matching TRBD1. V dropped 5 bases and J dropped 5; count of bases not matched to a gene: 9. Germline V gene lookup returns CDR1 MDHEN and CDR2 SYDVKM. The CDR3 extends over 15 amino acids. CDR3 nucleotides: TGTGCCAGCAGTGGCGCGGACAGGGGGAGGGACGAGCAGTACTTC. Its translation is CASSGADRGRDEQYF.

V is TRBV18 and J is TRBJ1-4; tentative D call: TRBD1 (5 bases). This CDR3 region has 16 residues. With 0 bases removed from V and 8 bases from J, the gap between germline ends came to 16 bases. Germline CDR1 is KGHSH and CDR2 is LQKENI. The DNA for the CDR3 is TGTGCCAGCTCACCACCGACGACGCGAGCAGGGGAAAAACTGTTTTTT. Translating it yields CASSPPTTRAGEKLFF.

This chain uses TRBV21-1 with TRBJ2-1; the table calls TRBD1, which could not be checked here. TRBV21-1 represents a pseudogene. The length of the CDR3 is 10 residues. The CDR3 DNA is TGTGCCAGCACCACATCTCCCCAGTTCTTC. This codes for CASTTSPQFF.

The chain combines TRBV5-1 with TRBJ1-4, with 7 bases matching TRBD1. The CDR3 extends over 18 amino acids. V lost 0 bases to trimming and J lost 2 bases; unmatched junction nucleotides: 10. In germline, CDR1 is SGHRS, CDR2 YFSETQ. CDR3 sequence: CASSLGMTGLVTNEKLFF. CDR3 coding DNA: TGCGCCAGCAGCTTGGGAATGACAGGGTTGGTTACTAATGAAAAACTGTTTTTT. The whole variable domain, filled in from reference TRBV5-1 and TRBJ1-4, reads KAGVTQTPRYLIKTRGQQVTLSCSPISGHRSVSWYQQTPGQGLQFLFEYFSETQRNKGNFPGRFSGRQFSNSRSEMNVSTLELGDSALYLCASSLGMTGLVTNEKLFFGSGTQLSVL.

The CDR3 protein is CASSPIFNPGEGQFF. CDR3 bases: TGCGCCAGCAGTCCAATCTTCAACCCCGGGGAAGGGCAGTTCTTC. The V gene is TRBV4-1, the J gene TRBJ2-1; perhaps TRBD2 as D (5 bases). The CDR3 consists of 15 residues. Germline lookup yields CDR1 MGHRA and CDR2 YSYEKL. V lost 6 bases and J 12 bases, leaving 24 bases between the germline ends.

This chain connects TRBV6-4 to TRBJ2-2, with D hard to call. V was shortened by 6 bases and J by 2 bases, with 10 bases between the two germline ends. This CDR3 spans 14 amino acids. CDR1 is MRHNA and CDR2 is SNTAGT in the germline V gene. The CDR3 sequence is CASRLAFNTGELFF. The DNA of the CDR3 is TGTGCCAGCAGATTAGCTTTCAACACCGGGGAGCTGTTTTTT.

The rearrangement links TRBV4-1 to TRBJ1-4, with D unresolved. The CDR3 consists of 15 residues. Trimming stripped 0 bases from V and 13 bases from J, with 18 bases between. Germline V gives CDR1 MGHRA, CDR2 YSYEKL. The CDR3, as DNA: TGCGCCAGCAGCCAAGATCTGTCCCAGGCCTATAGACTGTTTTTT. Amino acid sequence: CASSQDLSQAYRLFF.

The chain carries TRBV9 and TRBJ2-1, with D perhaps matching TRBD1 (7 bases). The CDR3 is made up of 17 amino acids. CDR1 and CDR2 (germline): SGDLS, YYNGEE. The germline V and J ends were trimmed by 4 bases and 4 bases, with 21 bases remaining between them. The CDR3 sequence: CASSPRGDSVGYNEQFF. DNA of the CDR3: TGTGCCAGCAGCCCCAGGGGGGACTCGGTCGGGTACAATGAGCAGTTCTTC.

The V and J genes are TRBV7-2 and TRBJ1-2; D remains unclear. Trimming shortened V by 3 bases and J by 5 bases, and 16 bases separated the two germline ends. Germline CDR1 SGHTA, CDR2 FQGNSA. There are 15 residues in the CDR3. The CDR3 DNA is TGTGCCAGCAGCTTTTATAGTACCCGTGATTATGGCTACACCTTC. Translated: CASSFYSTRDYGYTF.

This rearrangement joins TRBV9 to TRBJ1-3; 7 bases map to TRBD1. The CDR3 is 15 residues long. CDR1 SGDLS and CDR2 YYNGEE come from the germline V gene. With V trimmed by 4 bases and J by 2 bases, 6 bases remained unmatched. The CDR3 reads CASSSTQGTGNTIYF. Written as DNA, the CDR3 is TGTGCCAGCAGCTCGACACAGGGGACTGGAAACACCATATATTTT. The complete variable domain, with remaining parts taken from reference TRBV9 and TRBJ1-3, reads DSGVTQTPKHLITATGQRVTLRCSPRSGDLSVYWYQQSLDQGLQFLIQYYNGEERAKGNILERFSAQQFPDLHSELNLSSLELGDSALYFCASSSTQGTGNTIYFGEGSWLTVV.

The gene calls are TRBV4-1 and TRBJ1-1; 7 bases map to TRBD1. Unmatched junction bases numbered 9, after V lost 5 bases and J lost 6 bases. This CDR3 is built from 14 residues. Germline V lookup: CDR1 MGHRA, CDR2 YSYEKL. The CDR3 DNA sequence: TGCGCCAGCAGCGCTCAACAGGGGAAGGCTGAAGCTTTCTTT. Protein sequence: CASSAQQGKAEAFF.

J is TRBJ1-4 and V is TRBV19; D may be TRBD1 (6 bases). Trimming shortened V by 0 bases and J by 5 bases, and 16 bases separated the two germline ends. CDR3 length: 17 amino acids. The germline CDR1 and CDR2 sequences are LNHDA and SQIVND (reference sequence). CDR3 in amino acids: CASSIDSWNRENEKLFF. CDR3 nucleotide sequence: TGTGCCAGTAGTATAGATTCTTGGAACAGGGAGAATGAAAAACTGTTTTTT.

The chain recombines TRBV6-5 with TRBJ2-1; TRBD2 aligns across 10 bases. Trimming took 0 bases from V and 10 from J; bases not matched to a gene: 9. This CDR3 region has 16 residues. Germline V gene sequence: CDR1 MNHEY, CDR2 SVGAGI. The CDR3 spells CASSYSLVAGGEEQFF. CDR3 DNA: TGTGCCAGCAGTTACTCGTTGGTAGCGGGGGGTGAGGAGCAGTTCTTC.

CDR3 residues: CASSPGTPRPNYGYTF. In DNA form, the CDR3 reads TGTGCCAGCAGTCCGGGGACTCCCCGGCCGAACTATGGCTACACCTTC. The rearrangement joins TRBV5-6 to TRBJ1-2; D perhaps matches TRBD1 (5 bases). CDR1 is SGHDT and CDR2 is YYEEEE in the germline V gene. The CDR3 consists of 16 residues. Trimming took 5 bases from V and 2 from J, leaving 19 bases between them.

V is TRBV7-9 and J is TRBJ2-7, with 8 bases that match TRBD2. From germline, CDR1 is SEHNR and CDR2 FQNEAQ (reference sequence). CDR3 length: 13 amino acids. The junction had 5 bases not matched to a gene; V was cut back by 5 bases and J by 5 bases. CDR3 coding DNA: TGTGCCAGCAGCAGAAGCGGGGGCAACGAGCAGTACTTC. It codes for CASSRSGGNEQYF.

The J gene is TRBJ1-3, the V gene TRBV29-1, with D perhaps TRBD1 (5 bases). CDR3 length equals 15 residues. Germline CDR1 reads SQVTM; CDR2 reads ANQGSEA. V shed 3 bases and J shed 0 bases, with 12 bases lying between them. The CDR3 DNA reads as TGCAGCGTTGATCTCCCAGGGAGCTCTGGAAACACCATATATTTT. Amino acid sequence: CSVDLPGSSGNTIYF.

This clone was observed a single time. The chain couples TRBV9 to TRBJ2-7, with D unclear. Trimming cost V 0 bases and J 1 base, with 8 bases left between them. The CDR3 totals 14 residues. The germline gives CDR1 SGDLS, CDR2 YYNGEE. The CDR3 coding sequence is TGTGCCAGCAGCGTAGAAGGGCGGTCCTACGAGCAGTACTTC. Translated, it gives CASSVEGRSYEQYF. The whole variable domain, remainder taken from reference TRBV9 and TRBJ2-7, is DSGVTQTPKHLITATGQRVTLRCSPRSGDLSVYWYQQSLDQGLQFLIQYYNGEERAKGNILERFSAQQFPDLHSELNLSSLELGDSALYFCASSVEGRSYEQYFGPGTRLTVT.

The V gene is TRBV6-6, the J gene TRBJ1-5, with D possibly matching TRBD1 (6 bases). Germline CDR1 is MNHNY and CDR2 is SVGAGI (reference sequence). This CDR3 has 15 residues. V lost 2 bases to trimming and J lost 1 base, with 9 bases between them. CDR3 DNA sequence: TGTGCCAGCAGTTACGGGGGGCCGAGCAATCAGCCCCAGCATTTT. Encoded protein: CASSYGGPSNQPQHF.

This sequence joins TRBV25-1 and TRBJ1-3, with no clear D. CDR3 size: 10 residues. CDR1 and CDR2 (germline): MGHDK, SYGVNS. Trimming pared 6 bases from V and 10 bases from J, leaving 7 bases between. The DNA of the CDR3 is TGTGCCAGCAGCCTTGAGACCATATATTTT. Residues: CASSLETIYF.

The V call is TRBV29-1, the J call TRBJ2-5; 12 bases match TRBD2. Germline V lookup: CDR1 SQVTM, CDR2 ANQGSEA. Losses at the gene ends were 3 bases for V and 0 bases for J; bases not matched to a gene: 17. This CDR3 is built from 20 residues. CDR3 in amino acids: CSVDPSTLLAGGWYQETQYF. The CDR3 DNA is TGCAGCGTTGACCCCTCGACTCTACTAGCGGGGGGATGGTACCAAGAGACCCAGTACTTC.

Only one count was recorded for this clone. This chain's CDR3 is CASSQVALAGDLKFF. Written as DNA, the CDR3 is TGTGCCAGCAGCCAAGTGGCTCTAGCGGGGGACCTTAAGTTCTTC. The chain is built from TRBV3-1 (or the pseudogene TRBV3-2) and TRBJ2-1, with 10 bases that match TRBD2. In germline, CDR1 is LGHDT, CDR2 YNNKEL (reference sequence). The CDR3 runs 15 residues. The V segment lost 1 base and the J segment 14 bases; nucleotides outside the gene matches: 11.

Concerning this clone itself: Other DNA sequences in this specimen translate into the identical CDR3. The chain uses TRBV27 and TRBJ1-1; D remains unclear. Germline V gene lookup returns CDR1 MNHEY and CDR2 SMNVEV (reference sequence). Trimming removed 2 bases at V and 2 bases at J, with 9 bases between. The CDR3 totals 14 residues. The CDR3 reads CASSLSRVNTEAFF. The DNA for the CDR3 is TGTGCCAGCAGTTTAAGTAGGGTAAACACTGAAGCTTTCTTT.

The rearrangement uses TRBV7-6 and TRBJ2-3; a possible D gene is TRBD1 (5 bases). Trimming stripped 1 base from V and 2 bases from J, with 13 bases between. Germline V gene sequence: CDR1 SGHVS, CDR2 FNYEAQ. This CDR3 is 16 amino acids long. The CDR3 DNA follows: TGTGCCAGCAGCTTAGGAGCAGGGTCGGCCACAGATACGCAGTATTTT. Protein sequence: CASSLGAGSATDTQYF.